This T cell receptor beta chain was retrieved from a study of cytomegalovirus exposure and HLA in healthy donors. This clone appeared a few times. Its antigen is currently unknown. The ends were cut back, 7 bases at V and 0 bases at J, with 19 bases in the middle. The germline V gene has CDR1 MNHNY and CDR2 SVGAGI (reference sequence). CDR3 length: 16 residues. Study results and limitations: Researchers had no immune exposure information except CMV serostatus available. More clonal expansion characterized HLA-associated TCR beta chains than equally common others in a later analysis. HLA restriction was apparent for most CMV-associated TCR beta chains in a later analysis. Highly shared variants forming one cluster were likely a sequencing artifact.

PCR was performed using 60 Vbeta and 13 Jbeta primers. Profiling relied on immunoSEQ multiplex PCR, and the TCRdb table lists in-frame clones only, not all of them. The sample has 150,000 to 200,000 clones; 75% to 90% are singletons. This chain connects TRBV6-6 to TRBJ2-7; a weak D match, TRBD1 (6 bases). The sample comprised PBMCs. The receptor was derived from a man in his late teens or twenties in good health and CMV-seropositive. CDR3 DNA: TGTGCCAGCAACCCCGGGTGGGGGCGGACCTCCTACGAGCAGTACTTC. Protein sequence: CASNPGWGRTSYEQYF.